This TCR beta chain was identified during a study of regulatory T cells in long-lasting Graves disease. General study results and limits: Accuracy might have suffered from few samples. Shared public clonotypes totalled 2,500 to 3,500 in persistent patients, compared with some 920 in new patients.

Documented time point: newly diagnosed GD, antithyroid drugs for less than 3 months. PBMCs provided the RNA from which the TCR library was made. On this clonotype itself: The antigen is undetermined.

In germline, CDR1 is DFQATT, CDR2 SNEGSKA (reference sequence). The CDR3 is 18 amino acids. Trimming pared 1 base from V and 5 bases from J, leaving 23 bases between. Construction of TCR beta libraries relied on iRepertoire HTBI primers and on Arm-PCR targeting CDR3 regions. Using its own MiXCR run on the multiplex PCR reads, TCRdb lists one record per CDR3 protein. Of about 520,000 distinct CDR3 sequences in the sample, 9.5% to 15% were seen once. These sequences were also reported in another study, on T cells in Graves' hyperthyroidism and ophthalmopathy. This second report adds: Diagnosing involved the use of clinical symptoms, serum thyroxine and TRAb, thyroid ultrasound and orbital computed tomography.

This chain uses TRBV20-1 with TRBJ2-2, with D tentatively TRBD2 (5 bases). The TCR originated in a woman aged 25 to 39 with Graves disease. The specimen comprised peripheral blood mononuclear cells (PBMCs), sampled at new diagnosis, from a patient treated with antithyroid drugs. CDR3 bases: TGCAGTGCTAGAGCTTACCCACAATCCTACGGGGTAACCGGGGAGCTGTTTTTT. Residues: CSARAYPQSYGVTGELFF.